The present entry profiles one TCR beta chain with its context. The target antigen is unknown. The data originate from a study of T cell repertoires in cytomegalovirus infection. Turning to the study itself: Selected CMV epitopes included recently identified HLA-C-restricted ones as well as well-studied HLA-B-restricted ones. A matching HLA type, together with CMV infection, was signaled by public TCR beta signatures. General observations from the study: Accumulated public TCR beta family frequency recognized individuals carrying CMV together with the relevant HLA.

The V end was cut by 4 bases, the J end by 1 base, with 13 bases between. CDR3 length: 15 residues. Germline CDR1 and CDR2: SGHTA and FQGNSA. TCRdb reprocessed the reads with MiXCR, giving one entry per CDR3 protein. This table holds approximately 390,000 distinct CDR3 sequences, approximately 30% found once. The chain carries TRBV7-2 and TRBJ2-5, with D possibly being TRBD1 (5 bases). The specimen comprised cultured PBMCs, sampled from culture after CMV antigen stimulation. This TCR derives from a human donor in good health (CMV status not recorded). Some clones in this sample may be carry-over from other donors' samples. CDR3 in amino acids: CASSSLARAQETQYF. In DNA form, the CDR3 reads TGTGCCAGCAGCTCTCTGGCCAGGGCCCAAGAGACCCAGTACTTC.